This is a list of T cell receptor beta chains from one sample in a study of sequential checkpoint blockade in melanoma. The method was immunoSEQ multiplex PCR; TCRdb's version includes in-frame clones alone and lacks a portion of them. This sample has under 20,000 clones, with 65% to 85% found just once. Sample: CD8+ T cells sorted from blood (inferred from file names), taken from a patient given nivolumab and ipilimumab in sequence. The receptors stem from a human donor with melanoma. The CDR3 runs from the conserved cysteine through the conserved F or W. A D gene is named only where the DNA matches it firmly. Expanded clones get a size class; other rows say once, few or many, or leave the size out.

>TRBD1|TRBV27|TRBJ1-2|NA
TGTGCCAGCAGTTTTGGACAGGGGGCGGGTGGCTACACCTTC
CASSFGQGAGGYTF
>NA|TRBV19|TRBJ1-5|NA
TGTGCCAGTAGTATTGGGATCAGGGTAGTACAGCCCCAGCATTTT
CASSIGIRVVQPQHF
>NA|TRBV21-1|TRBJ2-3|NA
TGTGCCAGCAGCAAGGTAGCCGGGACAGGGGTTCGGACAGATACGCAGTATTTT
CASSKVAGTGVRTDTQYF
>NA|TRBV28|TRBJ2-7|NA
TGTGCCAGCAGTTTATCAGGAAACTTCTACGAGCAGTACTTC
CASSLSGNFYEQYF
>TRBD1|TRBV13|TRBJ1-2|NA
TGTGCCAGCAGCTTAGGCCCGACAGGGCGTAACTATGGCTACACCTTC
CASSLGPTGRNYGYTF
>NA|TRBV30|TRBJ1-2|few
TGTGCCTGGAGTCCTTTAGAGGGTGGCTACACCTTC
CAWSPLEGGYTF
>TRBD2|TRBV4-1|TRBJ2-1|NA
TGCGCCAGCAGCACCGGGGGGGAGCAGTTCTTC
CASSTGGEQFF
>NA|TRBV28|TRBJ2-7|NA
TGTGCCAGCAGTGGAGACAGGATTCTACGAGGGCAGTACTTC
CASSGDRILRGQYF
>TRBD1|TRBV6-6|TRBJ1-5|NA
TGTGCCAGCAGCGGGGACAGTTACCATCAGCCCCAGCATTTT
CASSGDSYHQPQHF
>NA|TRBV28|TRBJ1-1|NA
TGTGCCAGCAGTTTATCCAGGGACACTGAAGCTTTCTTT
CASSLSRDTEAFF
>NA|TRBV5-6|TRBJ2-5|NA
TGTGCCAGCAGCTCCGGGACACAAGAGACCCAGTACTTC
CASSSGTQETQYF
>NA|TRBV19|TRBJ1-2|NA
TGTGCCAGCCAAGTGACCCCTCTAAAGACAGGCCTCCTCTCTGGCTATGGCTACACCTTC
CASQVTPLKTGLLSGYGYTF
>NA|TRBV19|TRBJ2-2|NA
TGTGCCAGTAGTCCTCGCACCGGGGAGCTGTTTTTT
CASSPRTGELFF
>NA|TRBV6-1|TRBJ1-5|NA
TGTGCCAGCAGTGAGGCGGGGGCTAGCAATCAGCCCCAGCATTTT
CASSEAGASNQPQHF
>TRBD1|TRBV28|TRBJ1-5|NA
TGTGCCAGCAGTCCCTTAGGGACAGAACACAATCAGCCCCAGCATTTT
CASSPLGTEHNQPQHF
>NA|TRBV27|TRBJ2-7|NA
TGTGCCAGCAGTTTAGCTGAGGGTCCCTACGAGCAGTACTTC
CASSLAEGPYEQYF
>TRBD1|TRBV7-9|TRBJ1-2|NA
TGTGCCAGCAGCTTAGGGGGACAGTATGGCTACACCTTC
CASSLGGQYGYTF
>TRBD2|TRBV6-5|TRBJ2-2|NA
TGTGCCAGCAGCCAAGAACTAGCGGCGGGGGAGCTGTTTTTT
CASSQELAAGELFF
>TRBD1|TRBV18|TRBJ1-5|NA
TGTGCCAGCTCCCTCGGACAGGCTAATCAGCCCCAGCATTTT
CASSLGQANQPQHF
>TRBD2|TRBV27|TRBJ2-3|few
TGTGCCAGCAGTCCGTTAGCGGGACCGAGGGCAGATACGCAGTATTTT
CASSPLAGPRADTQYF
>NA|TRBV19|TRBJ1-6|NA
TGTGCCAGCGCAAACTATAATTCCCCCCTCCACTTT
CASANYNSPLHF
>TRBD1|TRBV5-6|TRBJ1-2|once
TGTGCCAGCAGCTCGGGACAGCTCTATGGCTACACCTTC
CASSSGQLYGYTF
>TRBD1|TRBV6-5|TRBJ1-1|NA
TGTGCCAGCAGTTACTCCCGGGACAGCATGAACACTGAAGCTTTCTTT
CASSYSRDSMNTEAFF
>TRBD2|TRBV2|TRBJ2-1|NA
TGTGCCAGCAGTGGTCAGCGGGAGGGCCTAGATGAGCAGTTCTTC
CASSGQREGLDEQFF
>NA|TRBV5-1|TRBJ1-1|NA
TGCGCCAGCAGCTTACGCGGGATGAACACTGAAGCTTTCTTT
CASSLRGMNTEAFF
>NA|TRBV11-3|TRBJ2-2|NA
TGTGCCAGCAGTCCCGGTGGGAACACCGGGGAGCTGTTTTTT
CASSPGGNTGELFF
>NA|TRBV28|TRBJ1-1|NA
TGTGCCAGCAGTTCGGGGGGGAACACTGAAGCTTTCTTT
CASSSGGNTEAFF
>NA|TRBV19|TRBJ1-5|NA
TGTGCCAGTAGTATGGACAGATCAAATCAGCCCCAGCATTTT
CASSMDRSNQPQHF
>TRBD1|TRBV7-9|TRBJ2-7|NA
TGTGCCAGCAGCCCTCGGGACAGCTCCTACGAGCAGTACTTC
CASSPRDSSYEQYF
>NA|TRBV28|TRBJ2-1|NA
TGTGCCAGCAGACTAAGAAACTACGAGGAGACTGAGCAGTTCTTC
CASRLRNYEETEQFF
>TRBD2|TRBV15|TRBJ2-5|NA
TGTGCCACCAGCACCCGACTAGCGGCCCAAGAGACCCAGTACTTC
CATSTRLAAQETQYF